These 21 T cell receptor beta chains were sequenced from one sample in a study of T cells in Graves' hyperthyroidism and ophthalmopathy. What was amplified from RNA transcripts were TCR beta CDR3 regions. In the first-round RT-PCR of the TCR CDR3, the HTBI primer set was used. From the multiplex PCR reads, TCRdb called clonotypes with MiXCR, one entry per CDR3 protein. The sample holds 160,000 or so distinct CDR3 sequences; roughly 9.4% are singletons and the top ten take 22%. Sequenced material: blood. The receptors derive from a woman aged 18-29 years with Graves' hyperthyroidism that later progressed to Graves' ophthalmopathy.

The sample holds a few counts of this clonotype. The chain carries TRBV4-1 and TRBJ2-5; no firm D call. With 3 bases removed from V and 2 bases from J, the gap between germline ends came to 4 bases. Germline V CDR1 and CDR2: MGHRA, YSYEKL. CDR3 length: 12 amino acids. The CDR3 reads CASSQPQETQYF. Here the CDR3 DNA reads TGCGCCAGCAGCCAGCCTCAAGAGACCCAGTACTTC.

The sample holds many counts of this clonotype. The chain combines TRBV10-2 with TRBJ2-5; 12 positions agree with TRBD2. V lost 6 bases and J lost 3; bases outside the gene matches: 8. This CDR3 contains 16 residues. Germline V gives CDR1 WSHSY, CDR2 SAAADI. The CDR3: CASRDTGLAGKETQYF. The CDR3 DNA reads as TGCGCCAGCAGAGACACTGGACTAGCGGGGAAAGAGACCCAGTACTTC.

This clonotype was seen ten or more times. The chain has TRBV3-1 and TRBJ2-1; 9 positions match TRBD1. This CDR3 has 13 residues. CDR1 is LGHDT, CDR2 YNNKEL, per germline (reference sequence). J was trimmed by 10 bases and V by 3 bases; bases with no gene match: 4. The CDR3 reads CASSQETGGEQFF. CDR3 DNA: TGTGCCAGCAGCCAGGAAACAGGGGGCGAGCAGTTCTTC.

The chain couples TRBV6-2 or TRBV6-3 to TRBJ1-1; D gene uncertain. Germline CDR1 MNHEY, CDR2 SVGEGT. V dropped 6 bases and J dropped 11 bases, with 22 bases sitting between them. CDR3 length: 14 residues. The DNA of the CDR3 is TGTGCCAGCAGCCCCTCGGGAGGGCGCAAAGGGGCTTTCTTT. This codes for CASSPSGGRKGAFF.

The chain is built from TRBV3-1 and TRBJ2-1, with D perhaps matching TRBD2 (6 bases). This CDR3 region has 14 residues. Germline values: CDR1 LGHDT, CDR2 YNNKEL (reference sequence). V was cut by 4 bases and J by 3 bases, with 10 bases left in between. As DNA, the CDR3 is TGTGCCAGCAGCCCCTGGGAGGTCTACAATGAGCAGTTCTTC. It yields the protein CASSPWEVYNEQFF.

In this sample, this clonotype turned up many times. Here the CDR3 DNA reads TGTGCCAGCAGTACCCGGAGTGAGGGCTCCTACGAGCAGTACTTC. It is translated as CASSTRSEGSYEQYF. This chain joins TRBV28 and TRBJ2-7; D is perhaps TRBD2 (5 bases). The CDR3 is made up of 15 amino acids. Germline V gene lookup returns CDR1 MDHEN and CDR2 SYDVKM. Trimming took off 5 bases at V and 0 bases at J, with 14 bases between the two ends.

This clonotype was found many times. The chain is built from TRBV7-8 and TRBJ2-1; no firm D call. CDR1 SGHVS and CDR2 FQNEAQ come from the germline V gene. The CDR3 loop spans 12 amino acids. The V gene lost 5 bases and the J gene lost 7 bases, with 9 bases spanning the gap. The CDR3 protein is CASSAMGNEQFF. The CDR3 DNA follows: TGTGCCAGCAGCGCCATGGGGAATGAGCAGTTCTTC. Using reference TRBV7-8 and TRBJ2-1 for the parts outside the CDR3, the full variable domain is GAGVSQSPRYKVAKRGQDVALRCDPISGHVSLFWYQQALGQGPEFLTYFQNEAQLDKSGLPSDRFFAERPEGSVSTLKIQRTQQEDSAVYLCASSAMGNEQFFGPGTRLTVL.

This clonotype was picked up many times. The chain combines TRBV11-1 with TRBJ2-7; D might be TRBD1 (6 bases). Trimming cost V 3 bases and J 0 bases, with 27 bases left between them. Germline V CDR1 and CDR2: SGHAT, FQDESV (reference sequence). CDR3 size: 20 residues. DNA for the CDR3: TGTGCCAGCAGCTTTTACGAGGGACCGGAAAGGACAGCCCGCTCCTACGAGCAGTACTTC. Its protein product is CASSFYEGPERTARSYEQYF.

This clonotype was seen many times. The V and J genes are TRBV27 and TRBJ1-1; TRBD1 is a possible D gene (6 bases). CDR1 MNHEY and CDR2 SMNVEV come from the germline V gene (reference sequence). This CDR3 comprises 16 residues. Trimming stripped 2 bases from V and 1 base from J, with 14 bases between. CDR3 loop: CASSLTRGLGNTEAFF. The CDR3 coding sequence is TGTGCCAGCAGTTTAACCCGGGGGCTGGGGAACACTGAAGCTTTCTTT.

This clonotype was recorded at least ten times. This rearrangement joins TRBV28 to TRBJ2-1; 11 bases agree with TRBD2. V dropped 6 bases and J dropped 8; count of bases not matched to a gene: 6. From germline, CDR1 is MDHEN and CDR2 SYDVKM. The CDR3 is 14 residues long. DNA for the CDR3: TGTGCCAGCAGCACTAGCGGGAGTTTGGATGAGCAGTTCTTC. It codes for CASSTSGSLDEQFF.

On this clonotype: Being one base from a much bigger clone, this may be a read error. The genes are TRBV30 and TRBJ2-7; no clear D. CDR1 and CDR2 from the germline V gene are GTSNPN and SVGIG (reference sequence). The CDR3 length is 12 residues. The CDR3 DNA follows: TGTGCCTGGAGTTCCAGCACCTACGAGCAGTGCTTC. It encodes CAWSSSTYEQCF.

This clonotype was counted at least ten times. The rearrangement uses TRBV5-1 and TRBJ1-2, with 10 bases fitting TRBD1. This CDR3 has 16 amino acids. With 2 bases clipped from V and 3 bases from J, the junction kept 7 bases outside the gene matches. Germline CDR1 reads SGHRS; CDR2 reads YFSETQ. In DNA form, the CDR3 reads TGCGCCAGCAGCTTCCCGGGACAGGGGTTAGACTATGGCTACACCTTC. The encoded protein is CASSFPGQGLDYGYTF.

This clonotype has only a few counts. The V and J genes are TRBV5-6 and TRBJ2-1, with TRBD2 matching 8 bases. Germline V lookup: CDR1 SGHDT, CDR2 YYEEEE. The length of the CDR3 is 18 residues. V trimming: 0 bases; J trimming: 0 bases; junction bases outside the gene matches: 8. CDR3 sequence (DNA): TGTGCCAGCAGCTTGGAGGTAGCGGGGTTAAGCTCCTACAATGAGCAGTTCTTC. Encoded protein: CASSLEVAGLSSYNEQFF.

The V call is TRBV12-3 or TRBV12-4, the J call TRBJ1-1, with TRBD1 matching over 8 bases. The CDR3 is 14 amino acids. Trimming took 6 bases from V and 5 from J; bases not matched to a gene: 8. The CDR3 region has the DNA TGTGCCAGCAGCCTACAGGGGGTAAGAACTGAAGCTTTCTTT. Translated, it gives CASSLQGVRTEAFF.

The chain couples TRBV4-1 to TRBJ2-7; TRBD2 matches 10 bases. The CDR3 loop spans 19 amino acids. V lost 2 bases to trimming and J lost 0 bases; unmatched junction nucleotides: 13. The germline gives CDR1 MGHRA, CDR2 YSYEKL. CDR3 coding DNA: TGCGCCAGCAGCCAACCACTAGCGGGACTGATGGAAAGCTCCTACGAGCAGTACTTC. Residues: CASSQPLAGLMESSYEQYF.

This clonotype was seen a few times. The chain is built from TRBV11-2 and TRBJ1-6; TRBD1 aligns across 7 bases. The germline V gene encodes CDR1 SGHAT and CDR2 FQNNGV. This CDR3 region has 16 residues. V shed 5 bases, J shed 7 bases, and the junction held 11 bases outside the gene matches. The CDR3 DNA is TGTGCCAGCAGCCGCTTCGCAGGGGGTCGGAATTCACCCCTCCACTTT. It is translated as CASSRFAGGRNSPLHF.

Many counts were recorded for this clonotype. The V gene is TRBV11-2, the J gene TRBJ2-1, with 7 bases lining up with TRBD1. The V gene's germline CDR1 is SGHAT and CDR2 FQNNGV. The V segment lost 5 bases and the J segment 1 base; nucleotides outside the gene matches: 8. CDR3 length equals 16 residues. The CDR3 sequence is CASSKGDRVSYNEQFF. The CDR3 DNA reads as TGTGCCAGCAGCAAGGGTGACAGGGTGTCCTACAATGAGCAGTTCTTC.

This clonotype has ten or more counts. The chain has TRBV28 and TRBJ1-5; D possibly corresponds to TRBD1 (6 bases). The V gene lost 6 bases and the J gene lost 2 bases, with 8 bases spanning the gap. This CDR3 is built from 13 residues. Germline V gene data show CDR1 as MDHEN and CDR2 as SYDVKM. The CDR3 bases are TGTGCCAGCAGGGCAGGGGGCAATCAGCCCCAGCATTTT. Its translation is CASRAGGNQPQHF.

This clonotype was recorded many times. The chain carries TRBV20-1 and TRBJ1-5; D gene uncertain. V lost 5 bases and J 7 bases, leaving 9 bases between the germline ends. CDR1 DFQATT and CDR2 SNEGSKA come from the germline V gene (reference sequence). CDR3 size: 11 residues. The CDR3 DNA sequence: TGCAGTGCTGGATATTCCCAGCCCCAGCATTTT. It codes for CSAGYSQPQHF.

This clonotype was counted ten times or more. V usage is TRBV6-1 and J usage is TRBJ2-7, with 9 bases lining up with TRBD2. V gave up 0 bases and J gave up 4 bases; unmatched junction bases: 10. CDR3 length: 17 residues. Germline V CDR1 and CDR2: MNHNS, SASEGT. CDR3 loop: CASSEASRLAEAYEQYF. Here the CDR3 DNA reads TGTGCCAGCAGTGAAGCTTCGAGACTAGCGGAAGCATACGAGCAGTACTTC.

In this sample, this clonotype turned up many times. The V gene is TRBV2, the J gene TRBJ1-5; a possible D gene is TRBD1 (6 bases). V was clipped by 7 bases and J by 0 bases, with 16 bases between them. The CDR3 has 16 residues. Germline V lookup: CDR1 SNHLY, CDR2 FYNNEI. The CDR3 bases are TGTGCCAGCAAGGGGGGGCCCGCCTATAGCAATCAGCCCCAGCATTTT. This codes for CASKGGPAYSNQPQHF.